Detailed here is one T cell receptor (beta chain). Trimming took off 6 bases at V and 0 bases at J, with 15 bases between the two ends. This CDR3 region has 15 residues. Per the germline V gene, CDR1 is MGHRA and CDR2 is YSYEKL. As processed by the authors: For nucleated cells, counts were estimated from reference gene primer amplification. Sequencing used immunoSEQ multiplex PCR; TCRdb keeps in-frame clones, though not all of them. That table furnishes V, J and clone size, whereas the DNA furnished D and trimming. The sample holds some 500,000 clones, 70% to 90% seen once. The data belong to a study of blood T cell repertoires in COVID-19. Overall study context: PBMCs, B-cell-depleted T cells, or T cells provided the cDNA or gDNA that made up the material.

The V call is TRBV4-1, the J call TRBJ2-7; TRBD1 might be the D (6 bases). This receptor was obtained from a woman aged 45-65 years with COVID-19, enrolled during active disease. The sequencing sample was made of peripheral blood. The CDR3 loop is CASSRVGGLSYEQYF. DNA for the CDR3: TGCGCCAGCAGTCGGGTTGGGGGCCTCTCCTACGAGCAGTACTTC.